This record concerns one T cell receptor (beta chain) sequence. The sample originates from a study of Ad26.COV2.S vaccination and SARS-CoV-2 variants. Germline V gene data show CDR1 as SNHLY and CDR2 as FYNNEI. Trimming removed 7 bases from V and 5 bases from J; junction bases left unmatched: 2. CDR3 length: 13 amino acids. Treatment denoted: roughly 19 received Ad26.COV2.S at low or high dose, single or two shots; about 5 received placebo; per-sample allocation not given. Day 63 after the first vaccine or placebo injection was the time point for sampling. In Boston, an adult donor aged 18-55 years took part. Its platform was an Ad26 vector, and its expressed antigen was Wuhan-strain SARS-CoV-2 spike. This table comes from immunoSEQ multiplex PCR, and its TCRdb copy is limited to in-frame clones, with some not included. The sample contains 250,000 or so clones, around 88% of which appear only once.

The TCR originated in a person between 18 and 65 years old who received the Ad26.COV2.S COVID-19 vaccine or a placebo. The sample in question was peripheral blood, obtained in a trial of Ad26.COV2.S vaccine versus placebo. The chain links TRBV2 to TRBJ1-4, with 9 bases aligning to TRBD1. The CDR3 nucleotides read TGTGCCAGCAAGGACAGGGGAAATGAAAAACTGTTTTTT. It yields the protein CASKDRGNEKLFF.